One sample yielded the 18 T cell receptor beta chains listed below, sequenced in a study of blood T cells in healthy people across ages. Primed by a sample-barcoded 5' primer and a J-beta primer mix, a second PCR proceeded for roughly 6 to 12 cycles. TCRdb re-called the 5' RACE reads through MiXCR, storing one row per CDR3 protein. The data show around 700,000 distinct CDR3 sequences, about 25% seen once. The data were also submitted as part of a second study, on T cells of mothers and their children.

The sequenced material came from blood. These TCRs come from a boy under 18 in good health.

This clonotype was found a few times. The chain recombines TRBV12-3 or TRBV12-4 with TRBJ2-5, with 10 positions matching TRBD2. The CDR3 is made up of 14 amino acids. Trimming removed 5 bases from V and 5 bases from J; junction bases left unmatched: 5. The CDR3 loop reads CASSPPSGGETQYF. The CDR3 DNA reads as TGTGCCAGCAGTCCTCCTAGCGGGGGCGAGACCCAGTACTTC.

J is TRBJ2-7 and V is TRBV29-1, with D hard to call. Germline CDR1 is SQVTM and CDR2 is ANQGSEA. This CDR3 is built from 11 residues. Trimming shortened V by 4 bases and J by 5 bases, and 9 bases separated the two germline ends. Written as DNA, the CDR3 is TGCAGCGTTGGGGGTTTCGACGAGCAGTACTTC. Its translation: CSVGGFDEQYF.

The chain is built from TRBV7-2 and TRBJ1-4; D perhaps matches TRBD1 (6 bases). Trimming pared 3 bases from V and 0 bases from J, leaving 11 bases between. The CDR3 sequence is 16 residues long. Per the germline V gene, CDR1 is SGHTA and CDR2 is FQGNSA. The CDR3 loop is CASSFGGRSTNEKLFF. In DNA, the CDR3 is TGTGCCAGCAGCTTTGGGGGGCGATCAACTAATGAAAAACTGTTTTTT.

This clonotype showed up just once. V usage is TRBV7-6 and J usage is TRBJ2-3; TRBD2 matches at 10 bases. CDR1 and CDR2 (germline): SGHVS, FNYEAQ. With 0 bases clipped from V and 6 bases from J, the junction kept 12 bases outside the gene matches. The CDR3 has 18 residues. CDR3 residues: CASSLAETSGFKWDTQYF. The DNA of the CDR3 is TGTGCCAGCAGCTTAGCTGAGACTAGCGGGTTCAAATGGGATACGCAGTATTTT.

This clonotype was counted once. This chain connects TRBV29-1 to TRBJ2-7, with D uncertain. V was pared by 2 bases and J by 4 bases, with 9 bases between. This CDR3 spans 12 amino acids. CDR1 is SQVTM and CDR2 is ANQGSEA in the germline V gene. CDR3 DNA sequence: TGCAGCGTTGAACACCTGGGGTACGAGCAGTACTTC. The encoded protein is CSVEHLGYEQYF.

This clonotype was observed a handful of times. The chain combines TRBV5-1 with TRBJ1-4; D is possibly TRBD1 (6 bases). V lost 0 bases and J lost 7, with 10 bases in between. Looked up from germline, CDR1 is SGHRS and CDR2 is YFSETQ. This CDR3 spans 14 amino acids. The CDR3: CASSLDRDGEKLFF. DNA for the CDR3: TGCGCCAGCAGCTTGGACAGGGACGGTGAAAAACTGTTTTTT.

In nucleotides, the CDR3 is TGTGCCAGCAGTGAAAACTTGGCGTTTGAGCAGTTCTTC. Translated: CASSENLAFEQFF. The rearrangement links TRBV2 to TRBJ2-5; D is ambiguous. The DNA end is more similar to TRBJ2-1, so the J call may be wrong. This CDR3 contains 13 residues. Germline V gives CDR1 SNHLY, CDR2 FYNNEI.

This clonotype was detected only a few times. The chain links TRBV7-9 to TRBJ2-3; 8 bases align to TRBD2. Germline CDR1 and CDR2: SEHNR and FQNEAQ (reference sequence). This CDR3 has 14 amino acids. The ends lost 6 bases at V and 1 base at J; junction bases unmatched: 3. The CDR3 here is CASSHSGGTDTQYF. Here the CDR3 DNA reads TGTGCCAGCAGTCATAGCGGGGGCACAGATACGCAGTATTTT.

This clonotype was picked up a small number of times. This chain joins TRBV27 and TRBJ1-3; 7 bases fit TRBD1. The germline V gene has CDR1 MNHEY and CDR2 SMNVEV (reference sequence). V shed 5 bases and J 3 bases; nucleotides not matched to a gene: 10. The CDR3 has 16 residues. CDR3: CASSQGGVWGGNTIYF. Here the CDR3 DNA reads TGTGCCAGCAGTCAAGGGGGCGTTTGGGGTGGAAACACCATATATTTT.

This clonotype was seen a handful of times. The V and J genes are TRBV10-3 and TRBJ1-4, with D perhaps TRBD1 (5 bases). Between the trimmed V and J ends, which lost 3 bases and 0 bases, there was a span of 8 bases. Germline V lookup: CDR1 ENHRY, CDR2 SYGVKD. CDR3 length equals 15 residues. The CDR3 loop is CAISEQAATNEKLFF. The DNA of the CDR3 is TGTGCCATCAGTGAACAGGCTGCAACTAATGAAAAACTGTTTTTT.

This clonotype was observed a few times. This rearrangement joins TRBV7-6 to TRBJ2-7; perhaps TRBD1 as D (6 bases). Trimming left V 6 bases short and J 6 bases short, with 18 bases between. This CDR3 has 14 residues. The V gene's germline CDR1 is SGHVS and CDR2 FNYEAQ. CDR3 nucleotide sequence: TGTGCCAGCAGGGAAGGGACAACGATCTCCGAGCAGTACTTC. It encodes CASREGTTISEQYF.

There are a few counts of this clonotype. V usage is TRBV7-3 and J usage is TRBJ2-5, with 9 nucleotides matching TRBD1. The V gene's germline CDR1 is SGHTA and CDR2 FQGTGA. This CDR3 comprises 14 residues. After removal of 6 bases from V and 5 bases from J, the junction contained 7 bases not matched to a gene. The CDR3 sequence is CASRIGTGHETQYF. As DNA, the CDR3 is TGTGCCAGCAGAATAGGGACAGGGCACGAGACCCAGTACTTC.

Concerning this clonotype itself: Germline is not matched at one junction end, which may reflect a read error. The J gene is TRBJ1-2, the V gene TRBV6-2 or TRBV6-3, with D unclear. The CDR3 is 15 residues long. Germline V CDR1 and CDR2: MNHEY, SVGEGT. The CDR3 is CASSYSTPEIYGYTF. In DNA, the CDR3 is TGTGCCAGCAGCTACTCGACTCCCGAGATCTATGGCTACACCTTC.

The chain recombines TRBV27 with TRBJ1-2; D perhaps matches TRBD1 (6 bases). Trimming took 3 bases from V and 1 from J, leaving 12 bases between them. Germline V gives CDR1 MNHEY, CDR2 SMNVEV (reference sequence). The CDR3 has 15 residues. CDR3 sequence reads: CASSLRGALNYGYTF. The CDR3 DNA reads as TGTGCCAGCAGTTTGCGGGGGGCGCTTAACTATGGCTACACCTTC.

Here the CDR3 DNA reads TGTGCCAGCAGTCCCTTGAATAGGGGTGGCTACACCTTC. It encodes CASSPLNRGGYTF. The chain couples TRBV28 to TRBJ1-2; weak D call: TRBD1 (5 bases). The CDR3 extends over 13 amino acids. Germline-derived CDR1 and CDR2 are MDHEN and SYDVKM. V lost 5 bases and J lost 7, with 14 bases in between.

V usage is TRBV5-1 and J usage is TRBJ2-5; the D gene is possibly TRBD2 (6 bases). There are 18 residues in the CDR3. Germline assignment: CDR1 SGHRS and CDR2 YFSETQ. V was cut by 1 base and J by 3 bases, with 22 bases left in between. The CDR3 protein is CASSLFLSRRGGEETQYF. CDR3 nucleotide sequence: TGCGCCAGCAGCTTGTTTCTCTCGCGCCGCGGCGGGGAAGAGACCCAGTACTTC.

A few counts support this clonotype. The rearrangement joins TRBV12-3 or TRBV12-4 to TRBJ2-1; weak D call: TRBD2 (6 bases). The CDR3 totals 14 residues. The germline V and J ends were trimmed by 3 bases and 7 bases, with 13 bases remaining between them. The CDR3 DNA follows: TGTGCCAGCAGTTTCTCTTCTAGCGAGAATGAGCAGTTCTTC. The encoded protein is CASSFSSSENEQFF.

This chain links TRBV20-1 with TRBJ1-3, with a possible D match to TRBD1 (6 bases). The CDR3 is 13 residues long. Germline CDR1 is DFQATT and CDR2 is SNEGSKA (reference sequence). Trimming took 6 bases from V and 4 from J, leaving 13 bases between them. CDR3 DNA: TGCAGTGCCCTGGACAGTACCGGAAACACCATATATTTT. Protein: CSALDSTGNTIYF.